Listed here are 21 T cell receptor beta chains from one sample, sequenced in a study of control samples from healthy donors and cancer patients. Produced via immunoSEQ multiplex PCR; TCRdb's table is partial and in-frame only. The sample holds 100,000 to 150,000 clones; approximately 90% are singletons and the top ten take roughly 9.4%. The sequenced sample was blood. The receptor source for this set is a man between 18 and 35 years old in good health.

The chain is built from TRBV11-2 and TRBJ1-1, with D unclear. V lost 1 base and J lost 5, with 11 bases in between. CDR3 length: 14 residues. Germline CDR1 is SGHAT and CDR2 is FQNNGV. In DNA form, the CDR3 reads TGTGCCAGCAGCTTAGCCCCCAGCGGGACTGAAGCTTTCTTT. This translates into CASSLAPSGTEAFF.

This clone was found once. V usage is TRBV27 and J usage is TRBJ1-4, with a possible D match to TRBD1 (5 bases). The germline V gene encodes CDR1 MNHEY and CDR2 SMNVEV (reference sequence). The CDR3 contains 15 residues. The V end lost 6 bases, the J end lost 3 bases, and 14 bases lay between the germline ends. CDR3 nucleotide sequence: TGTGCCAGCAGCAATGCAGGGAACCCTAATGAAAAACTGTTTTTT. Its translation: CASSNAGNPNEKLFF.

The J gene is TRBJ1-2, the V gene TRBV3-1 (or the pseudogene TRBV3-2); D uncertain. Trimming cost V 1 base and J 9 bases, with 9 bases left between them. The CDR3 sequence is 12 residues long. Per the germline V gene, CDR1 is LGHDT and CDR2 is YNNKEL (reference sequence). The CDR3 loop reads CASSQGRESYTF. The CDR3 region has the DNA TGTGCCAGCAGCCAAGGCCGAGAGAGCTACACCTTC.

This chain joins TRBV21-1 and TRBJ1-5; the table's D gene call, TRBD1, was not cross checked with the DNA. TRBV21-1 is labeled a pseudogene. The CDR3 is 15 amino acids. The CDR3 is CASTPGQGMAQPQHF. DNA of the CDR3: TGTGCCAGCACCCCGGGACAGGGTATGGCTCAGCCCCAGCATTTT.

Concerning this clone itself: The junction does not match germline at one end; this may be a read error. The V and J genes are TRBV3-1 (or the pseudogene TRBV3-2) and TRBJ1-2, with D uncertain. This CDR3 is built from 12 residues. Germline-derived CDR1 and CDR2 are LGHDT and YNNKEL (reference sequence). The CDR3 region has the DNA TGTGCCAACAGCCAAATTTCGGGGAGCTACACCTTC. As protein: CANSQISGSYTF.

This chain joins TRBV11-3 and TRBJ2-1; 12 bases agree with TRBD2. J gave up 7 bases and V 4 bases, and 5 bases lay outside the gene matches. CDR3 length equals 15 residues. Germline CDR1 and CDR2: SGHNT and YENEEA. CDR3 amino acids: CASSSGLAGINEQFF. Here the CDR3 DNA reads TGTGCCAGCAGCTCCGGACTAGCGGGGATTAATGAGCAGTTCTTC.

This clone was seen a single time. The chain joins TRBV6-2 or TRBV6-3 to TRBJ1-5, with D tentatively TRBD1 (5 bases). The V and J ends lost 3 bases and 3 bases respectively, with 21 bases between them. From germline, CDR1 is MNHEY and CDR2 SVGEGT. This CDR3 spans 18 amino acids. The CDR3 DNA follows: TGTGCCAGCAGTTATGGCGTGGGGAAGCAGGGTATCAATCAGCCCCAGCATTTT. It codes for CASSYGVGKQGINQPQHF.

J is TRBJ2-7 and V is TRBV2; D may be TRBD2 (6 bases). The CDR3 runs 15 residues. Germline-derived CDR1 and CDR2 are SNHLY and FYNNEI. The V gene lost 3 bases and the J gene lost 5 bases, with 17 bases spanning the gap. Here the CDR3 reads CASSESTLAYHEQYF. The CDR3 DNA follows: TGTGCCAGCAGTGAGAGTACACTAGCATACCACGAGCAGTACTTC.

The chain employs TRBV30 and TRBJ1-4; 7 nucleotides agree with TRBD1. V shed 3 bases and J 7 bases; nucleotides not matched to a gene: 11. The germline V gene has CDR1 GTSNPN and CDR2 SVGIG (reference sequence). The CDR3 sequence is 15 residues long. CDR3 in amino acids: CAWRNYRGRSEKLFF. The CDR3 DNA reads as TGTGCCTGGAGAAATTACAGGGGCCGGAGTGAAAAACTGTTTTTT. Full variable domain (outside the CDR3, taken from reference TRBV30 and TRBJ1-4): SQTIHQWPATLVQPVGSPLSLECTVEGTSNPNLYWYRQAAGRGLQLLFYSVGIGQISSEVPQNLSASRPQDRQFILSSKKLLLSDSGFYLCAWRNYRGRSEKLFFGSGTQLSVL.

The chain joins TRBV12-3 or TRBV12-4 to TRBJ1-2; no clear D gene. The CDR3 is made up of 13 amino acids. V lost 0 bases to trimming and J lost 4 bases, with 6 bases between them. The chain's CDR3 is CASSLAGSYGYTF. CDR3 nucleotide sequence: TGTGCCAGCAGTTTAGCAGGTTCCTATGGCTACACCTTC.

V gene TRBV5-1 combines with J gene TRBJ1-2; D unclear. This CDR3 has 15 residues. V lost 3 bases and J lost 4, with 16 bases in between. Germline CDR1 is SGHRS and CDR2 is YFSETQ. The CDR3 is CASSYSTPGGYGYTF. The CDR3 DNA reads TGCGCCAGCAGCTACAGCACCCCTGGCGGCTATGGCTACACCTTC.

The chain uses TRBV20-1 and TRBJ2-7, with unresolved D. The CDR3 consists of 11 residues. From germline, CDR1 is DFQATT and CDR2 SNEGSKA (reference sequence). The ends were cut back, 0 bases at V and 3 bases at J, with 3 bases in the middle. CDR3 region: CSAREGYEQYF. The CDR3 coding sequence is TGCAGTGCTAGAGAAGGCTACGAGCAGTACTTC.

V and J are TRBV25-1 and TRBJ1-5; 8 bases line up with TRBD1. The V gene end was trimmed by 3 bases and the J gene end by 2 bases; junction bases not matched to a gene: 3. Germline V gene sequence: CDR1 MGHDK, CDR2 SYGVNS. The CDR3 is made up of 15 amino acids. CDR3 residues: CASSDTGQGNQPQHF. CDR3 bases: TGTGCCAGCAGTGACACGGGACAGGGCAATCAGCCCCAGCATTTT.

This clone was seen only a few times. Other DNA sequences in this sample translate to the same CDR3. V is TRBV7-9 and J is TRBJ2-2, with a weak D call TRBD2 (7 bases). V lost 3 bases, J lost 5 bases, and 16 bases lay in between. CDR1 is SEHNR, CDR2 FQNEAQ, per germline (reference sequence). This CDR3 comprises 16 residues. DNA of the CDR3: TGTGCCAGCAGCTTGAGGGGGGGTCTTGAGACCGGGGAGCTGTTTTTT. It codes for CASSLRGGLETGELFF.

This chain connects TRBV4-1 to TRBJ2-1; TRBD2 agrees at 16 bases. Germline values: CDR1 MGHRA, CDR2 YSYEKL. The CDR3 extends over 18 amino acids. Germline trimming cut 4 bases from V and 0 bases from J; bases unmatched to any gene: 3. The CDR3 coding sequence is TGCGCCAGCAGCCCGGGGACTAGCGGGGGGGCCTCCTACAATGAGCAGTTCTTC. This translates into CASSPGTSGGASYNEQFF.

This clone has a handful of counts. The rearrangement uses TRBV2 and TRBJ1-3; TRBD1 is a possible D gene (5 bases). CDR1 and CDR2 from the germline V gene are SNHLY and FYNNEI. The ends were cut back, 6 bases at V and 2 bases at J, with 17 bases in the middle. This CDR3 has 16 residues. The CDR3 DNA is TGTGCCAGCAGACGTGACAGCGCCGCTCCTGGAAACACCATATATTTT. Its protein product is CASRRDSAAPGNTIYF.

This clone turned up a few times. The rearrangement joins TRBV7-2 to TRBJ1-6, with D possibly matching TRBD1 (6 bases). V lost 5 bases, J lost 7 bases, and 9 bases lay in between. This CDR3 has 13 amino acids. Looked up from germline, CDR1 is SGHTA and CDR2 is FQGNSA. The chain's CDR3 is CASSTDRNSPLHF. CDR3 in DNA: TGTGCCAGCAGCACAGACAGGAATTCACCCCTCCACTTT.

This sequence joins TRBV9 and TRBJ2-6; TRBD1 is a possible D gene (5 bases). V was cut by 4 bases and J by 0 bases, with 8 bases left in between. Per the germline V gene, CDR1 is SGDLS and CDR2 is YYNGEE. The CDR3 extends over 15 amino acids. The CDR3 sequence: CASSQGVSGANVLTF. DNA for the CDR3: TGTGCCAGCAGCCAGGGTGTCTCTGGGGCCAACGTCCTGACTTTC.

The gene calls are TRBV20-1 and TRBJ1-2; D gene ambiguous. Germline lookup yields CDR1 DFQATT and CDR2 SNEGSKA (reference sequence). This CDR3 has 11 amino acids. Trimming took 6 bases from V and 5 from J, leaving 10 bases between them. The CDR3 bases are TGCAGTGCGGAGGGCCTTTATGGCTACACCTTC. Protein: CSAEGLYGYTF.

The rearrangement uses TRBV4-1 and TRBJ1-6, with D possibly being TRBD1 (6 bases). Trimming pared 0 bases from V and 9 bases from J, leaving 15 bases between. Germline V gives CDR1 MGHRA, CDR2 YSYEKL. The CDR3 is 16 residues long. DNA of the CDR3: TGCGCCAGCAGCCAAGAGGGGGGCGCTCCCCTTTCACCCCTCCACTTT. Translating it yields CASSQEGGAPLSPLHF.

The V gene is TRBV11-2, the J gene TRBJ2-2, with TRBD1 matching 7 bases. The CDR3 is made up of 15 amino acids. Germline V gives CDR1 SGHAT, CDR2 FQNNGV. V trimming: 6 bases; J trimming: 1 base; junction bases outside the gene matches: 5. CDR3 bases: TGTGCCAGCAGTCCCGGACAGGTGAACACCGGGGAGCTGTTTTTT. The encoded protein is CASSPGQVNTGELFF.